Below, 22 T cell receptor beta chains from the same sample are listed, as sequenced in a study of cytomegalovirus exposure and HLA in healthy donors. PCR amplification relied on 60 Vbeta primers (plus 13 Jbeta primers). Only in-frame clones appear in the TCRdb table, and some are missing; sequencing was by immunoSEQ multiplex PCR. The repertoire holds more than 140,000 clones, with about four fifths as singletons. The sample taken for sequencing was PBMCs. The receptors derive from a man aged 18 to 29 in good health and CMV-seropositive.

The CDR3 is CASSLVGTGQYEQYF. The DNA of the CDR3 is TGCGCCAGCAGCTTGGTTGGGACAGGGCAATACGAGCAGTACTTC. J is TRBJ2-7 and V is TRBV5-1; 9 bases fit TRBD1. Trimming at V came to 0 bases and at J to 4 bases, leaving 5 bases not matched to a gene. Looked up from germline, CDR1 is SGHRS and CDR2 is YFSETQ. CDR3 length: 15 amino acids.

The chain joins TRBV29-1 to TRBJ2-1, with D possibly being TRBD2 (6 bases). Trimming pared 6 bases from V and 2 bases from J, leaving 14 bases between. This CDR3 comprises 14 residues. The V gene's germline CDR1 is SQVTM and CDR2 ANQGSEA. The CDR3 reads CSVHLAITYNEQFF. The CDR3 bases are TGCAGCGTCCACCTAGCGATTACCTACAATGAGCAGTTCTTC.

V usage is TRBV27 and J usage is TRBJ1-5; no firm D call. The germline V and J ends were trimmed by 5 bases and 4 bases, with 12 bases remaining between them. The CDR3 loop spans 14 amino acids. Germline values: CDR1 MNHEY, CDR2 SMNVEV (reference sequence). CDR3: CASSPHGENQPQHF. The CDR3 nucleotides are TGTGCCAGCAGTCCCCATGGGGAGAATCAGCCCCAGCATTTT.

The chain has TRBV4-1 and TRBJ2-7; TRBD1 might be the D (6 bases). The V end lost 4 bases, the J end lost 0 bases, and 13 bases lay between the germline ends. The CDR3 totals 15 residues. CDR1 is MGHRA, CDR2 YSYEKL, per germline. The CDR3 nucleotides read TGCGCCAGCAGCCCAGGGGCCGCCCCCTCCTACGAGCAGTACTTC. It translates to CASSPGAAPSYEQYF.

The chain combines TRBV18 with TRBJ1-4; D is unclear. Trimming removed 4 bases from V and 8 bases from J, with 14 bases in between. Germline V gene sequence: CDR1 KGHSH, CDR2 LQKENI. The CDR3 runs 14 residues. This chain's CDR3 is CASSHDAAREKLFF. DNA of the CDR3: TGTGCCAGCTCACATGACGCGGCACGAGAAAAACTGTTTTTT.

This chain joins TRBV28 and TRBJ1-2; no clear D. Trimming left V 3 bases short and J 5 bases short, with 16 bases between. Germline V gene data show CDR1 as MDHEN and CDR2 as SYDVKM. This CDR3 comprises 15 residues. CDR3: CASSFLEAREYGYTF. As DNA, the CDR3 is TGTGCCAGCAGTTTCCTTGAGGCGCGAGAGTATGGCTACACCTTC.

V gene TRBV19 combines with J gene TRBJ2-3; 8 positions agree with TRBD2. The CDR3 runs 14 residues. Trimming took 6 bases from V and 3 from J; bases not matched to a gene: 5. CDR1 is LNHDA and CDR2 is SQIVND in the germline V gene (reference sequence). CDR3 DNA: TGTGCCAGTAGCGCGGGAGGAAGTACAGATACGCAGTATTTT. Residues: CASSAGGSTDTQYF.

The genes are TRBV19 and TRBJ1-5, with 7 nucleotides matching TRBD1. This CDR3 region has 15 residues. V dropped 5 bases and J dropped 2; count of bases not matched to a gene: 6. Germline loops: CDR1 LNHDA, CDR2 SQIVND (reference sequence). This chain's CDR3 is CASSPRQGGNQPQHF. CDR3 bases: TGTGCCAGTAGTCCGAGACAGGGTGGCAATCAGCCCCAGCATTTT.

This clone showed up just once. J is TRBJ2-1 and V is TRBV7-6, with TRBD1 identical over 8 bases. The CDR3 spans 17 residues. CDR1 SGHVS and CDR2 FNYEAQ come from the germline V gene. The trim removed 1 base at V and 1 base at J, leaving 6 bases unmatched. The CDR3 is CASSLGPGTGSYNEQFF. DNA for the CDR3: TGTGCCAGCAGCTTAGGCCCGGGGACAGGATCCTACAATGAGCAGTTCTTC.

The chain combines TRBV7-2 with TRBJ1-4; D is perhaps TRBD1 (5 bases). This CDR3 spans 16 amino acids. Germline CDR1 and CDR2: SGHTA and FQGNSA. Trimming pared 5 bases from V and 6 bases from J, leaving 19 bases between. The CDR3 protein is CASSPPPQGIDEKLFF. The CDR3 region has the DNA TGTGCCAGCAGCCCACCCCCCCAGGGCATAGATGAAAAACTGTTTTTT.

This chain uses TRBV18 with TRBJ1-4, with no clear D. This CDR3 region has 13 residues. Germline CDR1 reads KGHSH; CDR2 reads LQKENI. Between the trimmed V and J ends, which lost 6 bases and 5 bases, there was a span of 10 bases. CDR3 nucleotide sequence: TGTGCCAGCTCGCAAAACAGCAATGAAAAACTGTTTTTT. Translated, it gives CASSQNSNEKLFF.

This clone was recorded a few times. The chain has TRBV13 and TRBJ2-1, with 13 bases lining up with TRBD2. Germline CDR1 and CDR2: PRHDT and FYEKMQ (reference sequence). Unmatched junction bases numbered 6, after V lost 4 bases and J lost 9 bases. This CDR3 has 15 residues. CDR3 in amino acids: CASSSRTSGSVEQFF. For the CDR3, the DNA is TGTGCCAGCAGCTCGAGGACTAGCGGGAGTGTTGAGCAGTTCTTC.

The V call is TRBV27, the J call TRBJ1-1, with 7 bases that match TRBD1. The CDR3 runs to 14 residues. Unmatched junction bases numbered 6, after V lost 3 bases and J lost 5 bases. Looked up from germline, CDR1 is MNHEY and CDR2 is SMNVEV (reference sequence). Written as DNA, the CDR3 is TGTGCCAGCAGTTTGGCAGGGGGGAGGACTGAAGCTTTCTTT. This gives the protein CASSLAGGRTEAFF.

The CDR3 region is CASSFTGGSGYTF. The CDR3 DNA is TGCGCCAGCAGCTTCACAGGGGGCAGCGGCTACACCTTC. This chain uses TRBV5-1 with TRBJ1-2; 9 bases align to TRBD1. V gave up 2 bases and J gave up 8 bases; unmatched junction bases: 4. CDR1 SGHRS and CDR2 YFSETQ come from the germline V gene. The CDR3 is 13 residues long. Drawing the rest from reference TRBV5-1 and TRBJ1-2, the complete variable domain is KAGVTQTPRYLIKTRGQQVTLSCSPISGHRSVSWYQQTPGQGLQFLFEYFSETQRNKGNFPGRFSGRQFSNSRSEMNVSTLELGDSALYLCASSFTGGSGYTFGSGTRLTVV.

V usage is TRBV7-9 and J usage is TRBJ1-1, with 11 bases fitting TRBD1. V shed 5 bases, J shed 5 bases, and the junction held 7 bases outside the gene matches. The CDR3 loop spans 15 amino acids. The germline V gene has CDR1 SEHNR and CDR2 FQNEAQ (reference sequence). CDR3 DNA sequence: TGTGCCAGCAGCCCAGGACAGGGGGCCGGGACTGAAGCTTTCTTT. Translating it yields CASSPGQGAGTEAFF.

This sequence joins TRBV19 and TRBJ2-3, with 9 positions matching TRBD1. The CDR3 spans 16 residues. V lost 1 base and J lost 1; bases outside the gene matches: 3. The germline V gene encodes CDR1 LNHDA and CDR2 SQIVND (reference sequence). The CDR3 is CASSIGTGVRTDTQYF. The CDR3 region has the DNA TGTGCCAGTAGTATAGGGACAGGGGTACGCACAGATACGCAGTATTTT.

The chain recombines TRBV7-9 with TRBJ2-7; 9 nucleotides match TRBD1. The germline CDR1 and CDR2 sequences are SEHNR and FQNEAQ (reference sequence). This CDR3 is built from 14 residues. J lost 6 bases, V lost 5 bases, and 8 bases had no gene match. The chain's CDR3 is CASSRPGQGTEQYF. The CDR3 coding sequence is TGTGCCAGCAGCCGACCAGGACAGGGGACCGAGCAGTACTTC. The full variable domain, completed using reference TRBV7-9 and TRBJ2-7, is DTGVSQNPRHKITKRGQNVTFRCDPISEHNRLYWYRQTLGQGPEFLTYFQNEAQLEKSRLLSDRFSAERPKGSFSTLEIQRTEQGDSAMYLCASSRPGQGTEQYFGPGTRLTVT.

The genes are TRBV19 and TRBJ1-2; D might be TRBD1 (6 bases). The CDR3 consists of 14 residues. Deletions cut 5 bases from V and 2 bases from J, with 12 bases between. Germline V CDR1 and CDR2: LNHDA, SQIVND (reference sequence). The CDR3 spells CASSQGQGNYGYTF. As DNA, the CDR3 is TGTGCCAGTAGTCAGGGGCAGGGAAACTATGGCTACACCTTC.

The V gene is TRBV18, the J gene TRBJ1-1; TRBD1 might be the D (5 bases). Deletions cut 3 bases from V and 1 base from J, with 15 bases between. CDR1 is KGHSH, CDR2 LQKENI, per germline. The CDR3 runs 16 residues. The DNA for the CDR3 is TGTGCCAGCTCACCTTACTCCAGCGGGACGAACACTGAAGCTTTCTTT. It codes for CASSPYSSGTNTEAFF. The complete variable domain, with remaining parts taken from reference TRBV18 and TRBJ1-1, reads NAGVMQNPRHLVRRRGQEARLRCSPMKGHSHVYWYRQLPEEGLKFMVYLQKENIIDESGMPKERFSAEFPKEGPSILRIQQVVRGDSAAYFCASSPYSSGTNTEAFFGQGTRLTVV.

The V gene is TRBV11-2, the J gene TRBJ2-1; D is perhaps TRBD2 (6 bases). Germline values: CDR1 SGHAT, CDR2 FQNNGV. This CDR3 contains 14 residues. V gave up 5 bases and J gave up 4 bases, with 12 bases separating them. The CDR3 coding sequence is TGTGCCAGCAGCGCCGGGACTGGGTACAATGAGCAGTTCTTC. This sequence encodes CASSAGTGYNEQFF.

V and J are TRBV6-1 and TRBJ2-1; D uncertain. Germline V gives CDR1 MNHNS, CDR2 SASEGT. Trimming stripped 8 bases from V and 8 bases from J, with 13 bases between. This CDR3 contains 12 residues. CDR3 sequence reads: CASSAAQDEQFF. DNA for the CDR3: TGTGCCAGCTCTGCCGCCCAGGATGAGCAGTTCTTC.

This clone was found once. J is TRBJ1-1 and V is TRBV6-4, with D possibly being TRBD1 (6 bases). There are 14 residues in the CDR3. Germline CDR1 MRHNA, CDR2 SNTAGT. The V end lost 6 bases, the J end lost 1 base, and 12 bases lay between the germline ends. The CDR3 reads CASRRTATNTEAFF. Here the CDR3 DNA reads TGTGCCAGCAGAAGGACAGCGACGAACACTGAAGCTTTCTTT.